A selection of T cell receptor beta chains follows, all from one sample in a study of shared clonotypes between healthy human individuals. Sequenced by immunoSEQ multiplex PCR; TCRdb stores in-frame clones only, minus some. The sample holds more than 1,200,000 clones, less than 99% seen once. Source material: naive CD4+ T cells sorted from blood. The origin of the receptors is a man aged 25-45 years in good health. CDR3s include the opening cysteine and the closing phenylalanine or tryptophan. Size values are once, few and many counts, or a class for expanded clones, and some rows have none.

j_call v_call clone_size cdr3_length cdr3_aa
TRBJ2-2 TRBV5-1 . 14 CASTRQGGTGELFF
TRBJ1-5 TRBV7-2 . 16 CASSSGTGGFGQPQHF
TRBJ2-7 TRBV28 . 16 CASLPGGQGGSYEQYF
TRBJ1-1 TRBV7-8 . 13 CASSPGWGSRAFF
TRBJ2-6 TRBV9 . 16 CASSVRVGSGANVLTF
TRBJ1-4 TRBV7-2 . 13 CASSLAGPGSLFF
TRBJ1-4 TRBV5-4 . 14 CASSSTGKKEKLFF
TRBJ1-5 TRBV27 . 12 CASSLSSGPQHF
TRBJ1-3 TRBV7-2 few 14 CASSPDSSGNTIYF
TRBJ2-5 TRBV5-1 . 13 CASSWLYVETQYF
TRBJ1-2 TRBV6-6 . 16 CASSFDQGQGLHGYTF
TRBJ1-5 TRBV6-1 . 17 CASSERIQTDSNQPQHF
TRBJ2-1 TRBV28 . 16 CASSLGASGSRNEQFF
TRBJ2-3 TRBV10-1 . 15 CASSESSHSKDTQYF
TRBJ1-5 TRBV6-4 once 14 CASSDFLGNQPQHF
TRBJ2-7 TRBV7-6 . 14 CASSPGQMSYEQYF
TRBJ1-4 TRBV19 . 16 CASSGLRGATNEKLFF
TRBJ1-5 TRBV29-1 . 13 CSVGQGVGEPQHF
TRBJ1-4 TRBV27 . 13 CASSLAVWEKLFF
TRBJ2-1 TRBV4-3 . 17 CASSRSLLRESYNEQFF
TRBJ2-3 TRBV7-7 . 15 CASSQSGASTDTQYF
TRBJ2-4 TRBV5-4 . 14 CASAREVSKNIQYF
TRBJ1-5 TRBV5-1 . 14 CASSLNGVDQPQHF
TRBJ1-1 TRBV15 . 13 CATSPTGVGEAFF
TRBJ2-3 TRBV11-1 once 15 CASSQRGASVDTQYF
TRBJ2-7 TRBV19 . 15 CASSRVGTKSYEQYF
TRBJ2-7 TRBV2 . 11 CASSGFDEQYF
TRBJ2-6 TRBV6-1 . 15 CASREGAPGANVLTF
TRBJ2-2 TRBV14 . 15 CASSTDRGWSGELFF
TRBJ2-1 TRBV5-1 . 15 CASAPGTGSVNEQFF
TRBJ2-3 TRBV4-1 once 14 CASSQDVGRKAQYF
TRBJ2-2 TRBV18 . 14 CASSPVGNTGELFF
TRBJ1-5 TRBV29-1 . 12 CSVQWGNQPQHF
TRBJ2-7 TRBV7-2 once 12 CASSLSPTVQYF
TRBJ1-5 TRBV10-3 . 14 CAISDGTGNQPQHF
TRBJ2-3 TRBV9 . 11 CASSGRDTQYF
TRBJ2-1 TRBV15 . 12 CANGSSYNEQFF
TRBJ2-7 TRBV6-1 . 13 CASKAGSSYEQYF
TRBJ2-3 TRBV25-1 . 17 CASSDGLAGVFSDTQYF
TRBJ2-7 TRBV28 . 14 CASSFPQGSYEQYF
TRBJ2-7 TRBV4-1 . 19 CASSQARQGSVPTAYEQYF
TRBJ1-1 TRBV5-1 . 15 CAGRKPGQGLAEAFF
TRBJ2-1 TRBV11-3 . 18 CASSLRSPASGLYNEQFF
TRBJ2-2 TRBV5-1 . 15 CASSFGVAGDRELFF
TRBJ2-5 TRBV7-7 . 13 CASSWDRDETQYF
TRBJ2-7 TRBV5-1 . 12 CASSLSPHEQYF
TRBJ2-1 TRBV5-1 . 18 CASSRGLAGASSYNEQFF
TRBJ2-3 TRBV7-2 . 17 CASSLGRGAMSPDTQYF
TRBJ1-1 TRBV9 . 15 CASSIGQGWGTEAFF
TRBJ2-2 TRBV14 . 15 CASSQLDGNTGELFF
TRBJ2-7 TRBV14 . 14 CASSRLAGAFEQYF
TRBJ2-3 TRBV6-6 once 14 CASINDIFADTQYF
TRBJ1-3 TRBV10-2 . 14 CASTTGSSGNTIYF